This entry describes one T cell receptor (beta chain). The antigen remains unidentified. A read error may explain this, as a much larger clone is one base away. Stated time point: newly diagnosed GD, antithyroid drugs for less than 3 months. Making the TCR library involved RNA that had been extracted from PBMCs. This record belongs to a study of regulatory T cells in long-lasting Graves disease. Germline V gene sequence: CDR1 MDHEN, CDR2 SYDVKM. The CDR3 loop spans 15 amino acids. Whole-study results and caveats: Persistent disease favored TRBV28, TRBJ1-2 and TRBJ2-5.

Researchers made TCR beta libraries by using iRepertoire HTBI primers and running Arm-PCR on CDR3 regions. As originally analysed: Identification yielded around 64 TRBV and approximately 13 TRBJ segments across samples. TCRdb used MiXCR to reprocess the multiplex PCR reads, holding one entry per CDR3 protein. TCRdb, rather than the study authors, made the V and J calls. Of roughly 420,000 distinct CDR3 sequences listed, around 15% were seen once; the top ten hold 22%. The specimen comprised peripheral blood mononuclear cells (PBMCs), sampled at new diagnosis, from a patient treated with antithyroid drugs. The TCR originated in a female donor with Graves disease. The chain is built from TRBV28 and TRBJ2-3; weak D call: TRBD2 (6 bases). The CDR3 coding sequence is TGTGCCAACAGTTTACCGGCTAGCGTGACAGATACGCAGTATTTT. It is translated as CANSLPASVTDTQYF.